This T cell receptor beta chain came from a study of blood T cell repertoires in COVID-19. Study context: Acute and convalescent COVID-19 specimens originated in the United States, Italy and Spain. PBMCs, B-cell-depleted T cells, or T cells provided the cDNA or gDNA that made up the material.

Authors' methods: Amplification of reference gene primers provided the estimated nucleated cell counts. The data were produced by immunoSEQ multiplex PCR, yet TCRdb's version contains in-frame clones alone and is incomplete. For V, J and clone size, that table is used; D and trimming come from the DNA. The table includes about 330,000 clones, around 90% detected once. Followed over time, Seattle patients had been enrolled while infection was active. This CDR3 comprises 14 residues. Per germline, CDR1 SGHNT and CDR2 YYREEE (reference sequence). The germline V and J ends were trimmed by 0 bases and 2 bases, with 9 bases remaining between them.

The receptor was derived from a man younger than 40 with COVID-19, enrolled during active disease. V usage is TRBV5-4 and J usage is TRBJ2-7; tentative D call: TRBD2 (5 bases). Sequences were obtained from peripheral blood. CDR3 in amino acids: CASSLGTRAYEQYF. The CDR3 DNA reads TGTGCCAGCAGCTTGGGGACGCGGGCCTACGAGCAGTACTTC.